This TCR beta chain came from a study of spatial heterogeneity in lung cancer. Study in general: In tumor regions TCR transcript counts correlated strongly with a matched bulk RNA-seq T cell module score.

The germline V gene encodes CDR1 LGHNA and CDR2 YSLEER. The CDR3 consists of 18 residues. Indicated time point: sample taken at primary tumor resection. MiXCR, run by TCRdb on the 5' RACE reads, gives a single entry per CDR3 protein. The sample yields 7,500 to 10,000 distinct CDR3 sequences, approximately 9% seen once. Study-wide results and caveats: The number of expanded tumor alpha and beta chains correlated with mutation number.

In the case of this clonotype: Its antigen is unknown. At one boundary the junction diverges from the germline segment, which might be a read error.

The chain recombines TRBV4-3 with TRBJ1-2; tentatively, D is TRBD1 (6 bases). The sample here was lung tumor tissue, taken at surgery. The sequence derives from a male donor with early-stage non-small cell lung cancer. The CDR3 protein is CAGSQDLGASFSLYGYTF. The CDR3 DNA sequence: TGCGCCGGCAGCCAAGATCTGGGGGCCTCCTTTTCCCTTTATGGCTACACCTTC.